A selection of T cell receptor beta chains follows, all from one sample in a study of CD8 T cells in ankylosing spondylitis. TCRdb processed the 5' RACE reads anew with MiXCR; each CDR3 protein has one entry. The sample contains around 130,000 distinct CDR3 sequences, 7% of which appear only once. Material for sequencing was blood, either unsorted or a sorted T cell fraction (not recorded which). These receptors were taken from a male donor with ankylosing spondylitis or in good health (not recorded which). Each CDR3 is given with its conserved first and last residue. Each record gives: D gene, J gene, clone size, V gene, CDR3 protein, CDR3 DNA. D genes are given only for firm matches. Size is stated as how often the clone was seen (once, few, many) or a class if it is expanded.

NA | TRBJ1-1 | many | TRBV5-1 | CASSLTGRGVNTEAFF | TGCGCCAGCAGCTTGACCGGGAGGGGCGTGAACACTGAAGCTTTCTTT
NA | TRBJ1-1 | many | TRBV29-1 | CSVVLWRGMNTEAFF | TGCAGCGTTGTTTTGTGGAGGGGCATGAACACTGAAGCTTTCTTT
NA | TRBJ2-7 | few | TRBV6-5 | CASTFTYGSPSYEQYF | TGTGCCAGCACTTTCACGTACGGAAGCCCCTCCTACGAGCAGTACTTC
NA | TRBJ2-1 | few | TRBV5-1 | CASSFGQIYNEQFF | TGCGCCAGCAGCTTCGGACAGATCTACAATGAGCAGTTCTTC
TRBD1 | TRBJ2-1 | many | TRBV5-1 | CASSLPGQGDEQFF | TGCGCCAGCAGCTTGCCCGGACAGGGCGATGAGCAGTTCTTC
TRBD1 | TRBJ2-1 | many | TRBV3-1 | CASSQAQGAYNEQFF | TGTGCCAGCAGCCAAGCGCAGGGGGCTTACAATGAGCAGTTCTTC
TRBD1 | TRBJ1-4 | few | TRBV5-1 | CASSPGTDEKLFF | TGCGCCAGCAGCCCCGGGACAGATGAAAAACTGTTTTTT
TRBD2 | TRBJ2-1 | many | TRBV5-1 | CASSPGLAAYNEQFF | TGCGCCAGCAGCCCCGGACTAGCGGCTTACAATGAGCAGTTCTTC
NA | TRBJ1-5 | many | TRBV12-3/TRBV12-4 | CASSLSDNQPQHF | TGTGCCAGCAGTTTATCCGACAATCAGCCCCAGCATTTT
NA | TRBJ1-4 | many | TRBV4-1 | CASSRPPDRDANEKLFF | TGCGCCAGCAGCCGCCCACCCGACAGAGACGCTAATGAAAAACTGTTTTTT
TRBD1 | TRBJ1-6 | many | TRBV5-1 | CASSEGTGSSPLHF | TGCGCCAGCAGCGAAGGGACAGGGAGTTCACCCCTCCACTTT
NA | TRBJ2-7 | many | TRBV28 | CASSLWEDRDLEKQYF | TGTGCCAGCAGTTTATGGGAAGACCGGGACCTAGAGAAGCAGTACTTC
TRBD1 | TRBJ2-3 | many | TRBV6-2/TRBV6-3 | CASSYSRQGKDTQYF | TGTGCCAGCAGTTACTCGAGACAGGGGAAAGATACGCAGTATTTT
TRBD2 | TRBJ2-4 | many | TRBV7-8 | CASTRFGRVGNIQYF | TGTGCCAGCACCCGATTTGGGAGGGTCGGAAACATTCAGTACTTC
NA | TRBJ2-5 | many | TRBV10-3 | CAISGPPTQETQYF | TGTGCCATCAGTGGACCCCCGACCCAAGAGACCCAGTACTTC
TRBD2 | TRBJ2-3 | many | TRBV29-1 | CSVNTGTSADTQYF | TGCAGCGTTAATACCGGGACTAGTGCAGATACGCAGTATTTT
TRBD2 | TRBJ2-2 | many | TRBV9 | CASSSGLAATGELFF | TGTGCCAGCAGCAGCGGACTAGCGGCCACCGGGGAGCTGTTTTTT
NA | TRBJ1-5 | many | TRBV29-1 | CSVVVQDSNQPQHF | TGCAGCGTTGTGGTCCAGGATAGCAATCAGCCCCAGCATTTT
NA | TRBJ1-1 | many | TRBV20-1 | CSARGRGGGQAEAFF | TGCAGTGCCCGAGGAAGGGGCGGGGGTCAGGCTGAAGCTTTCTTT
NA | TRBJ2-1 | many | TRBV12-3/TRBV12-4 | CASSLLATVNYEQFF | TGTGCCAGCAGTTTATTAGCTACGGTTAACTATGAGCAGTTCTTC
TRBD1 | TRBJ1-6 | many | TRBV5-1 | CASSFGTENSPLHF | TGCGCCAGCAGCTTCGGGACAGAAAATTCACCCCTCCACTTT
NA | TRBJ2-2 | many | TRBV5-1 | CASSQEDRYTGELFF | TGCGCCAGCAGCCAGGAAGACAGGTACACCGGGGAGCTGTTTTTT
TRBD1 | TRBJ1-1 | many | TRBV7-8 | CASSGQGQGAEAFF | TGTGCCAGCAGCGGACAGGGACAGGGAGCTGAAGCTTTCTTT
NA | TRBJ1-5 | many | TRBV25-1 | CASSDESQGMGPQHF | TGTGCCAGCAGTGACGAATCACAGGGTATGGGGCCCCAGCATTTT
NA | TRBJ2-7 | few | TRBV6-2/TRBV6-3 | CASSFPGTRSYEQYF | TGTGCCAGCAGTTTCCCCGGGACGCGCTCCTACGAGCAGTACTTC